The clone carrying this T cell receptor beta chain was observed a few times. Antigen specificity is unknown. The data were obtained in a study of blood T cells in healthy people across ages. Points from the study as a whole: Per million T cells, TCR beta diversity dropped about linearly as age rose. No one knew whether donors had CMV, which possibly confounded expanded clonotype changes. Fewer expanded clones and more diversity marked long-lived versus aged donors.

The germline V gene encodes CDR1 SGHTA and CDR2 FQGNSA. V lost 4 bases, J lost 6 bases, and 8 bases stayed unmatched. The CDR3 sequence is 14 residues long. A J-beta primer mix and a sample-barcoded 5' primer were used in a second PCR of about 7 to 12 cycles. Per-sample output comprised a minimum of 2.5 million paired-end reads containing CDR3. TCRdb reprocessed the 5' RACE reads with MiXCR, giving one entry per CDR3 protein. The data show roughly 1.5 million distinct CDR3 sequences, with around 40% seen just once and less than 5% held by the top ten. The sequence was collected from a woman aged 18-29 years in good health. Sequencing input: blood. The rearrangement uses TRBV7-2 and TRBJ2-7; 8 positions match TRBD2. The CDR3 nucleotides are TGTGCCAGCAGCTCCGCGGGAGGAAATCGCGAGCAGTACTTC. This encodes CASSSAGGNREQYF.